These 11 T cell receptor beta chains originate from one sample sequenced in a study of siplizumab effects on memory and regulatory T cells. TCRdb's copy holds only in-frame clones and misses some; the assay was immunoSEQ multiplex PCR. The table shows about 91,000 clones, with approximately 93% occurring only once. The sample comprised CD8+ T cells sorted from blood. The receptors originated from a human donor in good health.

The chain carries TRBV7-6 and TRBJ2-2; TRBD1 matches 8 bases. This CDR3 has 15 amino acids. The germline CDR1 and CDR2 sequences are SGHVS and FNYEAQ. Unmatched junction bases numbered 3, after V lost 5 bases and J lost 1 base. CDR3 nucleotide sequence: TGTGCCAGCAGCGAGGACAGGGAGAACACCGGGGAGCTGTTTTTT. Translation gives CASSEDRENTGELFF.

A single count supports this clone. The chain is built from TRBV7-3 and TRBJ2-2; 8 bases map to TRBD1. V lost 0 bases and J lost 4; bases outside the gene matches: 13. The germline CDR1 and CDR2 sequences are SGHTA and FQGTGA. This CDR3 contains 19 residues. CDR3 amino acids: CASSLTEPRKTGVTGELFF. In DNA form, the CDR3 reads TGTGCCAGCAGCTTAACAGAGCCCCGCAAGACAGGGGTCACCGGGGAGCTGTTTTTT.

This chain joins TRBV6-5 and TRBJ1-3, with a weak D call TRBD1 (6 bases). Germline V gene lookup returns CDR1 MNHEY and CDR2 SVGAGI. The length of the CDR3 is 14 residues. Trimming removed 5 bases from V and 1 base from J, with 9 bases in between. This CDR3 reads CASSPTGSGNTIYF. CDR3 DNA sequence: TGTGCCAGCAGTCCTACAGGGTCTGGAAACACCATATATTTT.

The rearrangement links TRBV6-6 to TRBJ2-3; perhaps D is TRBD1 or TRBD2 (5 bases each). Per germline, CDR1 MNHNY and CDR2 SVGAGI (reference sequence). V shed 5 bases and J shed 4 bases, with 16 bases lying between them. The CDR3 is 15 residues long. CDR3 in amino acids: CASSQVGAEADTQYF. Written as DNA, the CDR3 is TGTGCCAGCAGTCAGGTCGGGGCCGAGGCAGATACGCAGTATTTT.

The J gene is TRBJ2-7, the V gene TRBV30; a weak D match, TRBD2 (6 bases). V lost 4 bases and J lost 3, with 16 bases in between. Germline lookup yields CDR1 GTSNPN and CDR2 SVGIG (reference sequence). CDR3 size: 14 residues. The CDR3 nucleotides read TGTGCCTGGAAGTCGGGACGGGGACTCTACGAGCAGTACTTC. Translating gives CAWKSGRGLYEQYF.

This clone appeared a single time. The chain couples TRBV5-1 to TRBJ2-7, with 8 bases identical to TRBD1. Germline lookup yields CDR1 SGHRS and CDR2 YFSETQ. This CDR3 spans 14 amino acids. V lost 4 bases, J lost 0 bases, and 3 bases stayed unmatched. In nucleotides, the CDR3 is TGCGCCAGCAGCCAGGGACAGGACTCCTACGAGCAGTACTTC. It codes for CASSQGQDSYEQYF.

This chain connects TRBV7-9 to TRBJ2-7; possibly TRBD1 for D (6 bases). V lost 5 bases, J lost 6 bases, and 20 bases lay in between. Germline V gene lookup returns CDR1 SEHNR and CDR2 FQNEAQ (reference sequence). The CDR3 runs 15 residues. In nucleotides, the CDR3 is TGTGCCAGCAGCCGACAGGTGAATAACCGCCGCGAGCAGTACTTC. Translated: CASSRQVNNRREQYF. The variable domain in full, completed from reference TRBV7-9 and TRBJ2-7, reads DTGVSQNPRHKITKRGQNVTFRCDPISEHNRLYWYRQTLGQGPEFLTYFQNEAQLEKSRLLSDRFSAERPKGSFSTLEIQRTEQGDSAMYLCASSRQVNNRREQYFGPGTRLTVT.

This sequence joins TRBV4-1 and TRBJ1-2; no firm D call. Trimming took 5 bases from V and 3 from J, leaving 13 bases between them. Germline V gene lookup returns CDR1 MGHRA and CDR2 YSYEKL. The CDR3 runs 14 residues. CDR3: CASSRDAPDYGYTF. The CDR3 region has the DNA TGCGCCAGCAGCAGAGATGCCCCTGACTATGGCTACACCTTC.

This chain uses TRBV21-1 with TRBJ1-4; TRBD1, the table's D call, lacks a check against the DNA. TRBV21-1 is tagged as a pseudogene. This CDR3 is built from 17 residues. CDR3 protein: CASTGQGLNRVNEKLFF. In DNA, the CDR3 is TGTGCCAGCACCGGACAGGGGCTTAATCGGGTTAATGAAAAACTGTTTTTT.

The chain has TRBV6-5 and TRBJ1-1; no clear D. This CDR3 has 11 residues. V was shortened by 4 bases and J by 4 bases, with 4 bases between the two germline ends. Germline CDR1 MNHEY, CDR2 SVGAGI. The CDR3, as DNA: TGTGCCAGCAGTTTTAGCACTGAAGCTTTCTTT. Protein product: CASSFSTEAFF.

To note about this clone: One junction end disagrees with the germline gene, perhaps due to a read error. The V call is TRBV10-3, the J call TRBJ2-2; either TRBD1 or TRBD2 may fit D (5 bases each). Germline V lookup: CDR1 ENHRY, CDR2 SYGVKD. The CDR3 contains 14 residues. CDR3 DNA sequence: TGTGCAATCAGGGACCTGTCGAACACCGGGGAGCTGTTTTTT. It is translated as CAIRDLSNTGELFF.